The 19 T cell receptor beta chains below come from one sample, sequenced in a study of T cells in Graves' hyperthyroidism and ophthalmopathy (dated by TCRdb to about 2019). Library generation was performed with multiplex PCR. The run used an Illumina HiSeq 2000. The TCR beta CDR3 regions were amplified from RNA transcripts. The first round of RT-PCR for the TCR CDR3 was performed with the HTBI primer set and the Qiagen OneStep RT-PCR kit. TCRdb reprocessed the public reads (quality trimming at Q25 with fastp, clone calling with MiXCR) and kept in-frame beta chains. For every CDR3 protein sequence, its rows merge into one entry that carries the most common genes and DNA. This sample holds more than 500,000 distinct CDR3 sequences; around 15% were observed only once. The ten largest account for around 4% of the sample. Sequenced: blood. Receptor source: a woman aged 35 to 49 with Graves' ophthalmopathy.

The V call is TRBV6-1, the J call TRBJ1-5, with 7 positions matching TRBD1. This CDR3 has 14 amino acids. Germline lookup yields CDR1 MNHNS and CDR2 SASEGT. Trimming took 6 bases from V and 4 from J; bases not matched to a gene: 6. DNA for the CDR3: TGTGCCAGCAGGGGGGACAGTCTAAATCAGCCCCAGCATTTT. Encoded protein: CASRGDSLNQPQHF.

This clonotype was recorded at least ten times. In DNA, the CDR3 is TGCAGCGCTGGGACAGACAGGGGAAGGGACGAGCAGTACTTC. Its protein is CSAGTDRGRDEQYF. V is TRBV29-1 and J is TRBJ2-7, with TRBD1 matching over 8 bases. V was pared by 7 bases and J by 5 bases, with 13 bases of the junction left unmatched. CDR3 length: 14 residues. Germline V gene lookup returns CDR1 SQVTM and CDR2 ANQGSEA.

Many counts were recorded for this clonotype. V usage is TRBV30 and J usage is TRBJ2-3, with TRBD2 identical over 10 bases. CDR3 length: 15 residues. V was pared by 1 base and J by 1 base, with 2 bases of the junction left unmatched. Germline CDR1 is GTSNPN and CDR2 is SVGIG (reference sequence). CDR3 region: CAWSGGLAGTDTQYF. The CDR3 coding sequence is TGTGCCTGGAGTGGAGGACTAGCGGGCACAGATACGCAGTATTTT.

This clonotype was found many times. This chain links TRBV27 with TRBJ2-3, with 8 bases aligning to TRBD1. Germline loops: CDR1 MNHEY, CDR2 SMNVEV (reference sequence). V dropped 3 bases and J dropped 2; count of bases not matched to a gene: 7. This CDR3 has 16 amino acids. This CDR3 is CASSFLGQGNTDTQYF. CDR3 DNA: TGTGCCAGCAGTTTCCTAGGACAGGGTAACACAGATACGCAGTATTTT.

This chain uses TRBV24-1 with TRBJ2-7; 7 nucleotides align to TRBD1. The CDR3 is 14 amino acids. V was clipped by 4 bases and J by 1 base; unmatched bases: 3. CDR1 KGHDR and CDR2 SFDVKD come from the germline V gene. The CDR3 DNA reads TGTGCCACCAGTGACCGGGACAGTTCCTACGAGCAGTACTTC. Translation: CATSDRDSSYEQYF.

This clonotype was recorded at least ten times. As DNA, the CDR3 is TGTGCCAGCAGTTCACCTCCCCACGCCCGGGACAGGGTCTACGAGCAGTACTTC. The encoded protein is CASSSPPHARDRVYEQYF. This chain connects TRBV27 to TRBJ2-7, with TRBD1 identical over 9 bases. Germline V lookup: CDR1 MNHEY, CDR2 SMNVEV (reference sequence). CDR3 length: 18 amino acids. V lost 4 bases, J lost 3 bases, and 16 bases stayed unmatched.

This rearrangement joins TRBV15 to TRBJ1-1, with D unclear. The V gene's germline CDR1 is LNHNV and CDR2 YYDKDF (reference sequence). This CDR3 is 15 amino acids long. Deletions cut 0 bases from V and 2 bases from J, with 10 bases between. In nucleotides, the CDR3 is TGTGCCACCAGCAGAGAAGGATTCCATAACACTGAAGCTTTCTTT. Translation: CATSREGFHNTEAFF.

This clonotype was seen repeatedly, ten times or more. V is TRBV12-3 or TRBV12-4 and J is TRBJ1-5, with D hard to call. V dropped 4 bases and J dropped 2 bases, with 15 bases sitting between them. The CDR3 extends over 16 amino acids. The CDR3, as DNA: TGTGCCAGCAGTTCCCGCGGCGCTGGGCGCAATCAGCCCCAGCATTTT. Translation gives CASSSRGAGRNQPQHF.

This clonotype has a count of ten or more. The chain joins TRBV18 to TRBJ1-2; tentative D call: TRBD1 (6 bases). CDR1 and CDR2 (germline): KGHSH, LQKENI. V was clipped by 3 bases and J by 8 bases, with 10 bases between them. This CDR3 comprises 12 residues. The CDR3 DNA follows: TGTGCCAGCTCACCCCAACAGGGAGGCTACACCTTC. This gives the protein CASSPQQGGYTF.

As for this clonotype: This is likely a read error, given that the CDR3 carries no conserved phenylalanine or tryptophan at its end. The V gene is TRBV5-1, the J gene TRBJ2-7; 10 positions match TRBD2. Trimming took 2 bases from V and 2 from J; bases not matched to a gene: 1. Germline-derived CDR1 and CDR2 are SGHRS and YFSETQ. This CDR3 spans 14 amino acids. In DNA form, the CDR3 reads TGCGCCAGCAGCTTAGCGGGAGGGGCCTACGAGCAGTACTCC. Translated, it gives CASSLAGGAYEQYS.

The CDR3 DNA is TGTGCCAGCAGCTTATTTGGGCGGGAGAATACGCAGTATTTT. Its protein product is CASSLFGRENTQYF. The chain recombines TRBV7-2 with TRBJ2-3, with 7 bases fitting TRBD2. The ends lost 2 bases at V and 7 bases at J; junction bases unmatched: 6. Germline V lookup: CDR1 SGHTA, CDR2 FQGNSA. This CDR3 region has 14 residues. Filled out from reference TRBV7-2 and TRBJ2-3, the complete variable domain reads GAGVSQSPSNKVTEKGKDVELRCDPISGHTALYWYRQSLGQGLEFLIYFQGNSAPDKSGLPSDRFSAERTGGSVSTLTIQRTQQEDSAVYLCASSLFGRENTQYFGPGTRLTVL.

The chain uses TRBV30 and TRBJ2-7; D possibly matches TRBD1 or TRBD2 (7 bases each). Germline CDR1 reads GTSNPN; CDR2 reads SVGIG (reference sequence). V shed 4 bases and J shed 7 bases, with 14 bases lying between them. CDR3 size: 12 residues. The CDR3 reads CAWNIQGGEQYF. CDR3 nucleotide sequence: TGTGCCTGGAACATTCAGGGGGGGGAGCAGTACTTC. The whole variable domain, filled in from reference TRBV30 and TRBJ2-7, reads SQTIHQWPATLVQPVGSPLSLECTVEGTSNPNLYWYRQAAGRGLQLLFYSVGIGQISSEVPQNLSASRPQDRQFILSSKKLLLSDSGFYLCAWNIQGGEQYFGPGTRLTVT.

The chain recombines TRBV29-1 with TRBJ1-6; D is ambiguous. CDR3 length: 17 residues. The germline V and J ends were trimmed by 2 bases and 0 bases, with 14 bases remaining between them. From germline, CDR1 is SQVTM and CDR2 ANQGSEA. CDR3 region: CSVESGGRPSYNSPLHF. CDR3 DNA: TGCAGCGTTGAAAGCGGCGGCCGACCCTCCTATAATTCACCCCTCCACTTT.

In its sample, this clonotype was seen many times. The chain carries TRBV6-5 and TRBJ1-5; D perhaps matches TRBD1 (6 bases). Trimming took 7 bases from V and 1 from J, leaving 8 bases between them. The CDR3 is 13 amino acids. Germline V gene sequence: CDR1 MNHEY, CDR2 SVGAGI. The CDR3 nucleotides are TGTGCCAGCAAAGGGACAAGCAATCAGCCCCAGCATTTT. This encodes CASKGTSNQPQHF.

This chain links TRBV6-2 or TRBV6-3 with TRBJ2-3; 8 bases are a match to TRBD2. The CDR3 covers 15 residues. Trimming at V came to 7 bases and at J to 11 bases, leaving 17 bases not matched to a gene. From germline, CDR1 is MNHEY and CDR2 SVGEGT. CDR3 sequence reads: CASIPAGGPEWGQYF. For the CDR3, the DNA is TGTGCCAGCATCCCGGCGGGAGGACCGGAGTGGGGGCAGTATTTT.

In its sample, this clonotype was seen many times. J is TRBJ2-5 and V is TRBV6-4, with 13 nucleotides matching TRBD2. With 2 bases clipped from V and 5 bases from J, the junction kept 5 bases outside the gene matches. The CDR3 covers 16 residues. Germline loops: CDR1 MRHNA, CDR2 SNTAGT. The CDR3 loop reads CASSDTTSGREETQYF. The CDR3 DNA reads TGTGCCAGCAGTGACACTACTAGCGGGAGGGAGGAGACCCAGTACTTC.

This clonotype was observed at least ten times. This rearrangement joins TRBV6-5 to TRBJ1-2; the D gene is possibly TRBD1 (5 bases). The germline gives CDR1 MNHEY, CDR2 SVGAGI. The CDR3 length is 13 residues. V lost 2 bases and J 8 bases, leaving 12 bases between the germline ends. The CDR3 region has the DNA TGTGCCAGCAGTTACGGGCGGGGCCGGGGCTACACCTTC. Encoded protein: CASSYGRGRGYTF.

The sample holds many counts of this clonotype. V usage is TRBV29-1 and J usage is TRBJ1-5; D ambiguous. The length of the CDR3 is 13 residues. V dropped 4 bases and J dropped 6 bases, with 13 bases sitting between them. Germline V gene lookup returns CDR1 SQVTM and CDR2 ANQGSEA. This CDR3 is CSVVAGIGQPQHF. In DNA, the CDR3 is TGCAGCGTTGTGGCTGGGATCGGTCAGCCCCAGCATTTT.

The CDR3 sequence: CASSLAWPAVDYGYTF. The CDR3 coding sequence is TGTGCCAGCAGCTTAGCCTGGCCCGCGGTCGACTATGGCTACACCTTC. The chain uses TRBV11-1 and TRBJ1-2; D ambiguous. Germline CDR1 and CDR2: SGHAT and FQDESV (reference sequence). The CDR3 runs 16 residues. The ends were cut back, 0 bases at V and 3 bases at J, with 14 bases in the middle.